This TCR beta chain originates from a study of cytomegalovirus exposure and HLA in healthy donors. In the study overall: Out of 150 million to 200 million T cells, an earlier analysis found roughly 100 million unique TCR beta sequences in total. Study-wide findings and caveats: Researchers counted around 180 TCR beta chains as cytomegalovirus-associated. In presence/absence analyses, roughly uniform sequencing depth across donors was assumed.

Nominal health characterized the donors when sampled, though unrecorded immune exposures were likely. Vbeta (60) and Jbeta (13) primers were used in the PCR. Repertoires were generated with immunoSEQ multiplex PCR, while TCRdb's copy carries only in-frame clones and drops some. The sample carries 150,000 to 200,000 clones, approximately 85% recorded once. This CDR3 spans 14 amino acids. The germline V gene has CDR1 MDHEN and CDR2 SYDVKM. Trimming took 5 bases from V and 2 from J; bases not matched to a gene: 1. With respect to this clone: Its antigen remains unidentified.

The chain recombines TRBV28 with TRBJ1-4, with TRBD1 identical over 8 bases. Material: PBMCs. The receptor's source is a woman aged 45-59 years in good health and CMV-seronegative. CDR3 in DNA: TGTGCCAGCAGTCGGACAGGGACTAATGAAAAACTGTTTTTT. Translating gives CASSRTGTNEKLFF.